This T cell receptor beta chain was identified during a study of blood T cells in healthy people across ages. On the study more broadly: About one barcoded beta molecule per two T cells was captured by template switching.

PCR was performed a second time for about 7 to 11 cycles using a sample-barcoded 5' primer and a J-beta primer mix. Each cDNA molecule, via a template-switch adaptor with 12 random nucleotides, was tagged. TCRdb analysed the 5' RACE reads with MiXCR anew, one entry per CDR3 protein. The profile covers about 510,000 distinct CDR3 sequences, with about 28% appearing a single time and roughly 3.5% taken by the ten largest. A further study also used this sample, focusing on T cells of mothers and their children. That paper states: Slightly higher, non-significant overlap characterized related mother-child pairs relative to unrelated pairs.

Sequencing was performed on blood. The source is a boy younger than 10 in good health.

CDR3 protein: CASGSRSYNEQFF. CDR3 DNA sequence: TGTGCCTCAGGATCCCGCTCCTACAATGAGCAGTTCTTC. The genes are TRBV6-6 and TRBJ2-5; D not certain. The DNA end is more similar to TRBJ2-1, so the J call may be wrong. Germline V gene sequence: CDR1 MNHNY, CDR2 SVGAGI (reference sequence). CDR3 length: 13 amino acids.